A selection of T cell receptor beta chains follows, all from one sample in a study of T cell responses to AZD1222 COVID-19 vaccine. Profiled with immunoSEQ multiplex PCR; TCRdb holds only in-frame clones, not every one. The repertoire holds 130,000 or so clones, more than 80% seen once, with less than 0.95% in the top ten. Here the sequenced sample was peripheral blood, taken on day 0 of MenACWY control vaccination. The receptors come from an adult in good health. Both conserved end residues are trimmed from each CDR3.

v_gene: TRBV6-1
j_gene: TRBJ1-5
CDR3aa: ASSEGRIRSNQPQH

v_gene: TRBV5-1
j_gene: TRBJ2-7
CDR3aa: ASSRDNYEQY

v_gene: TRBV5-5
j_gene: TRBJ1-2
CDR3aa: ASSLGGGGVYGYT

v_gene: TRBV5-1
j_gene: TRBJ1-6
CDR3aa: ASSLGQSRGSPLH

v_gene: TRBV10-3
j_gene: TRBJ1-5
CDR3aa: AISIRQGDQPQH

v_gene: TRBV5-4
j_gene: TRBJ2-1
CDR3aa: ASSSGPPNEQF

v_gene: TRBV4-2
j_gene: TRBJ2-3
CDR3aa: ASSQSGPSGGVRTDTQY

v_gene: TRBV6-5
j_gene: TRBJ1-5
CDR3aa: ASSQGSNQPQH

v_gene: TRBV2
j_gene: TRBJ1-2
CDR3aa: ASMLGGWYGYT

v_gene: TRBV7-8
j_gene: TRBJ1-5
CDR3aa: ASSADRVGHNQPQH

v_gene: TRBV27
j_gene: TRBJ2-7
CDR3aa: ASSWAASYEQY

v_gene: TRBV6-2/TRBV6-3
j_gene: TRBJ1-6
CDR3aa: ASSRNPDRPGSPLH

v_gene: TRBV29-1
j_gene: TRBJ1-1
CDR3aa: SVSIILKNTEAF

v_gene: TRBV5-4
j_gene: TRBJ2-3
CDR3aa: ASSRPGPSTDTQY

v_gene: TRBV5-8
j_gene: TRBJ1-5
CDR3aa: ASSLGVGEVGQPQH

v_gene: TRBV15
j_gene: TRBJ2-7
CDR3aa: ATSRGMGGSYEQY

v_gene: TRBV2
j_gene: TRBJ2-1
CDR3aa: ATGETEQF

v_gene: TRBV5-6
j_gene: TRBJ1-1
CDR3aa: ASSRGTGRTEAF

v_gene: TRBV19
j_gene: TRBJ1-5
CDR3aa: ASRNGRVSNQPQH

v_gene: TRBV19
j_gene: TRBJ2-2
CDR3aa: ASSIVGGATGELF

v_gene: TRBV7-2
j_gene: TRBJ1-2
CDR3aa: ASSLVIGGGVNGYT

v_gene: TRBV29-1
j_gene: TRBJ1-1
CDR3aa: SVYDRGEGNTEAF

v_gene: TRBV27
j_gene: TRBJ2-3
CDR3aa: ASSFRDNGHPLDGRDTQY

v_gene: TRBV4-1
j_gene: TRBJ1-1
CDR3aa: ASSQDPRVYTEAF

v_gene: TRBV7-9
j_gene: TRBJ1-2
CDR3aa: ASSLANPEGGGYT

v_gene: TRBV7-8
j_gene: TRBJ1-1
CDR3aa: ASSPERGTGRTEAF

v_gene: TRBV28
j_gene: TRBJ2-1
CDR3aa: ASSLSRPTSGRDYNEQF

v_gene: TRBV27
j_gene: TRBJ2-7
CDR3aa: ASSFQGHEQY

v_gene: TRBV6-6
j_gene: TRBJ1-2
CDR3aa: ASSYWEANYGYT

v_gene: TRBV27
j_gene: TRBJ2-2
CDR3aa: ASRRTGGDGELF

v_gene: TRBV28
j_gene: TRBJ2-5
CDR3aa: ASSFPIRAGVLETQY

v_gene: TRBV9
j_gene: TRBJ1-3
CDR3aa: ASSVDPSSGNTIY

v_gene: TRBV3-1/TRBV3-2
j_gene: TRBJ1-1
CDR3aa: ASSPSSRVITEAF

v_gene: TRBV3-1/TRBV3-2
j_gene: TRBJ2-7
CDR3aa: ASSHHSGTAIYEQY

v_gene: TRBV5-5
j_gene: TRBJ1-1
CDR3aa: ASSPTPPGTMNTEAF

v_gene: TRBV2
j_gene: TRBJ2-4
CDR3aa: ASYLGVLAKNIQY

v_gene: TRBV5-1
j_gene: TRBJ2-2
CDR3aa: ASRGQTDTGELF

v_gene: TRBV10-2
j_gene: TRBJ2-7
CDR3aa: ASSFAGASEQY

v_gene: TRBV2
j_gene: TRBJ2-5
CDR3aa: ASSEYGQETQY

v_gene: TRBV28
j_gene: TRBJ2-3
CDR3aa: ASSRGTSGSAQY

v_gene: TRBV7-3
j_gene: TRBJ2-1
CDR3aa: ASSPQSSYNEQF